What follows describes a single TCR beta chain. The sample is drawn from a study of T cell responses to AZD1222 COVID-19 vaccine. CDR3 length: 15 amino acids. Trimming left V 1 base short and J 5 bases short, with 9 bases between. Germline loops: CDR1 SGHTA, CDR2 FQGTGA. Measured with immunoSEQ multiplex PCR; TCRdb has only the in-frame clones, and not every one. The sample has 100,000 to 150,000 clones, roughly 93% seen once; the top ten hold 5% to 7%. This clonotype was obtained from an adult in good health. V usage is TRBV7-3 and J usage is TRBJ2-6; D ambiguous. The sample in question was peripheral blood, obtained on day 0 of AZD1222 vaccination. The CDR3 loop reads CASSLNYDRANVLTF. CDR3 DNA: TGTGCCAGCAGCTTAAATTACGACAGGGCCAACGTCCTGACTTTC.